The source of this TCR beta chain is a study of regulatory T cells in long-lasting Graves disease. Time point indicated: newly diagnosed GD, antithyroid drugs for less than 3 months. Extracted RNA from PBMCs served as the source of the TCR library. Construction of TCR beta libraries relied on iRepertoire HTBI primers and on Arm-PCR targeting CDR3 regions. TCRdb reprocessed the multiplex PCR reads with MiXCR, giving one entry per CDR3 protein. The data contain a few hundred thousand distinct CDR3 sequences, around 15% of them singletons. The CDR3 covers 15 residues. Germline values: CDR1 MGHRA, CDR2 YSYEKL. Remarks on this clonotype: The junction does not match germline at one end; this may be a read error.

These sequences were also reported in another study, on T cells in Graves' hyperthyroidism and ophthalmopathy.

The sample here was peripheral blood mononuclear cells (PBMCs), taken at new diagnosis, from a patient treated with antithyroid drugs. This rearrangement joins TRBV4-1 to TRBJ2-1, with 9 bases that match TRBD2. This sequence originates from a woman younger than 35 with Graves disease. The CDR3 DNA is TGCGCCGGCAGCCGTCCGAGACTAGCGGTCCTTCTGCAGTTCTTC. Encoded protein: CAGSRPRLAVLLQFF.